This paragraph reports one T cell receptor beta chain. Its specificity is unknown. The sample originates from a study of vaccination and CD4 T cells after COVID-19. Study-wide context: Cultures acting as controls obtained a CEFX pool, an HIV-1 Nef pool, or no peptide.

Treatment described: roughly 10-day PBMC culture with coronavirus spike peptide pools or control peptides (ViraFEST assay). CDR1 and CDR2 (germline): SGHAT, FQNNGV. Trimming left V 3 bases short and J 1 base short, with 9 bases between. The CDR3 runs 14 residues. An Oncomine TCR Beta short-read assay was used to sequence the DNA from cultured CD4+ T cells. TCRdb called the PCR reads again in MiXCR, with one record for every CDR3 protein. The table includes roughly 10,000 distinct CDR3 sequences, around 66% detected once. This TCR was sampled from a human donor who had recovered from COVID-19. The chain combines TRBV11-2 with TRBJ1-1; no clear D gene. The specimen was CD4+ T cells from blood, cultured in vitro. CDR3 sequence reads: CASSLNRGNTEAFF. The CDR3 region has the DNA TGTGCCAGCAGCTTGAACCGAGGGAACACTGAAGCTTTCTTT. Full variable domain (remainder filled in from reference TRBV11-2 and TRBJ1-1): EAGVAQSPRYKIIEKRQSVAFWCNPISGHATLYWYQQILGQGPKLLIQFQNNGVVDDSQLPKDRFSAERLKGVDSTLKIQPAKLEDSAVYLCASSLNRGNTEAFFGQGTRLTVV.